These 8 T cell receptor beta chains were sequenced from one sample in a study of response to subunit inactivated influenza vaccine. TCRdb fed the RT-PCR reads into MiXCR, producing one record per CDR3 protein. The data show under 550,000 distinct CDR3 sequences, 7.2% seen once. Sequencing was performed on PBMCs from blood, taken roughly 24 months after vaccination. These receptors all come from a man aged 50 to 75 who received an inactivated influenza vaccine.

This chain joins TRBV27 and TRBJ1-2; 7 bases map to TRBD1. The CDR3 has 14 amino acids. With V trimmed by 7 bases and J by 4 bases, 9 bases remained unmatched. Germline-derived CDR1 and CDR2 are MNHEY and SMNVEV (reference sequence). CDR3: CASKLEGAGYGYTF. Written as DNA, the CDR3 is TGTGCCAGCAAGTTAGAGGGGGCGGGCTATGGCTACACCTTC.

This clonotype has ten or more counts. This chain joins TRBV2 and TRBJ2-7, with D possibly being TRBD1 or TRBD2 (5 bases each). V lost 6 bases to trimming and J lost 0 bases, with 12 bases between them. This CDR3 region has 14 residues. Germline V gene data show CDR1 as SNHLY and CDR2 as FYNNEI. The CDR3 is CASSRGRHSYEQYF. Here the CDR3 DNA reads TGTGCCAGCAGCCGGGGCAGACACTCCTACGAGCAGTACTTC.

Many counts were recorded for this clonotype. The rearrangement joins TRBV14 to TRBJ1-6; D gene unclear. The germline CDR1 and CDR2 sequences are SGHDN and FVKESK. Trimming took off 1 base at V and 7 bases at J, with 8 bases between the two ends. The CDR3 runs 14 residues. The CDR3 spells CASSQARRNSPLHF. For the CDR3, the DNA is TGTGCCAGCAGCCAAGCGCGGCGGAATTCACCCCTCCACTTT.

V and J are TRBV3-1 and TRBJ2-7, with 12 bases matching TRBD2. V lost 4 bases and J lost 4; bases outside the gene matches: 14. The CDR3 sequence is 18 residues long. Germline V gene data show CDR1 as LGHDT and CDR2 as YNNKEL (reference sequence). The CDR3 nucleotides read TGTGCCAGCAGCCGGGGGCGTAGACTAGCGGGGGCTACATACGAGCAGTACTTC. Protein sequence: CASSRGRRLAGATYEQYF.

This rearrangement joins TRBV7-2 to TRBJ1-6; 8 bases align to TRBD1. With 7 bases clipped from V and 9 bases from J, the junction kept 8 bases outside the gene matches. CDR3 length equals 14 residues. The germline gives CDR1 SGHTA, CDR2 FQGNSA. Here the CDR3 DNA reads TGTGCCAGCACCCAGATCAGGGGGCTTTCACCCCTCCACTTT. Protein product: CASTQIRGLSPLHF. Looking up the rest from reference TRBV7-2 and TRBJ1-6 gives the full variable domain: GAGVSQSPSNKVTEKGKDVELRCDPISGHTALYWYRQSLGQGLEFLIYFQGNSAPDKSGLPSDRFSAERTGGSVSTLTIQRTQQEDSAVYLCASTQIRGLSPLHFGNGTRLTVT.

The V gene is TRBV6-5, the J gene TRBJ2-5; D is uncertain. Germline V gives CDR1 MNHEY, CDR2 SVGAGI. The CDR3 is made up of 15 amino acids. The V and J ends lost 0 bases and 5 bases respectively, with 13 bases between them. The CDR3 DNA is TGTGCCAGCAGTTACTCCTGGGTCATAGGGGAGACCCAGTACTTC. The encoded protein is CASSYSWVIGETQYF.

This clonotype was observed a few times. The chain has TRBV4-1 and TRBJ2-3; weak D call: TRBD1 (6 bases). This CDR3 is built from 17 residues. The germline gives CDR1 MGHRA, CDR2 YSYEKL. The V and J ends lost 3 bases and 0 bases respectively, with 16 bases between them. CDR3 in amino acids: CASSHVPVGASTDTQYF. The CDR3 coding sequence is TGCGCCAGCAGCCACGTTCCAGTGGGGGCTAGCACAGATACGCAGTATTTT.

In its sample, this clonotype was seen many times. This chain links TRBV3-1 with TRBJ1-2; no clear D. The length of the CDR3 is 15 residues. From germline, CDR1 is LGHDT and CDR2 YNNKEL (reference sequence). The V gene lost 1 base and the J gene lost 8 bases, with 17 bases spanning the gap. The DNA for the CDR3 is TGTGCCAGCAGCCAAGTCCGGACTGCGGGAGGAGGCTACACCTTC. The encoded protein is CASSQVRTAGGGYTF. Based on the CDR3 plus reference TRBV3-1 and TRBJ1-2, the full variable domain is DTAVSQTPKYLVTQMGNDKSIKCEQNLGHDTMYWYKQDSKKFLKIMFSYNNKELIINETVPNRFSPKSPDKAHLNLHINSLELGDSAVYFCASSQVRTAGGGYTFGSGTRLTVV.